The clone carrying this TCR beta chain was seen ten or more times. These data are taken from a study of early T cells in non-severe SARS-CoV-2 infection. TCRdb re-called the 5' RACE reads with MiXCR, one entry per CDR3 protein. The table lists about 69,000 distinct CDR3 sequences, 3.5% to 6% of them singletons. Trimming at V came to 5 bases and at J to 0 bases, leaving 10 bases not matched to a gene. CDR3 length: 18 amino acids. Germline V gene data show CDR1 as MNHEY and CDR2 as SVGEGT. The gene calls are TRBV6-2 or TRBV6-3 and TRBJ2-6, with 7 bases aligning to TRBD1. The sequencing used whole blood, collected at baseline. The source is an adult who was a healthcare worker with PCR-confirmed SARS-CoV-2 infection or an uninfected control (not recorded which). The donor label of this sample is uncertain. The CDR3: CASSAPGQFSSGANVLTF. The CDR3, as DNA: TGTGCCAGCAGTGCACCGGGACAGTTCTCCTCTGGGGCCAACGTCCTGACTTTC.